Below are 30 T cell receptor beta chains sequenced from a single sample in a study of blood T cell repertoires in COVID-19. Sequencing used immunoSEQ multiplex PCR; TCRdb keeps in-frame clones, though not all of them. The sample gives roughly 45,000 clones, over 65% of which show up once; roughly 12% is in the top ten. Input material: peripheral blood. All receptors come from a human donor in a cohort sampled during active COVID-19.

This sequence joins TRBV10-1 and TRBJ2-7; D might be TRBD1 (6 bases). The CDR3 sequence is 15 residues long. Deletions cut 3 bases from V and 0 bases from J, with 12 bases between. Germline CDR1 and CDR2: WNHNN and SYGVQD (reference sequence). The CDR3: CASSDRGSYSYEQYF. The CDR3 DNA reads TGCGCCAGCAGTGACAGGGGTTCTTACTCCTACGAGCAGTACTTC.

The rearrangement joins TRBV18 to TRBJ1-2, with a weak D call TRBD1 (5 bases). Germline-derived CDR1 and CDR2 are KGHSH and LQKENI. V was clipped by 3 bases and J by 0 bases, with 11 bases between them. The CDR3 runs to 15 residues. The DNA of the CDR3 is TGTGCCAGCTCACCCGCGAGGGACTCTAACTATGGCTACACCTTC. Protein: CASSPARDSNYGYTF.

This sequence joins TRBV5-1 and TRBJ2-5, with a possible D match to TRBD2 (7 bases). There are 14 residues in the CDR3. The germline V gene has CDR1 SGHRS and CDR2 YFSETQ. Trimming removed 1 base from V and 3 bases from J, with 10 bases in between. CDR3 sequence reads: CASSLLGGEETQYF. CDR3 coding DNA: TGCGCCAGCAGCTTGTTAGGGGGGGAAGAGACCCAGTACTTC.

This chain links TRBV13 with TRBJ1-1; the match to TRBD1 covers 9 bases. CDR3 length equals 16 residues. The trim removed 4 bases at V and 1 base at J, leaving 7 bases unmatched. Germline V gene sequence: CDR1 PRHDT, CDR2 FYEKMQ (reference sequence). The CDR3, as DNA: TGTGCCAGCAGCTCCCAACAGGGGGCGCCGAACACTGAAGCTTTCTTT. Its translation is CASSSQQGAPNTEAFF.

The chain is built from TRBV7-2 and TRBJ1-2; 9 positions agree with TRBD1. This CDR3 spans 15 amino acids. Trimming at V came to 2 bases and at J to 4 bases, leaving 5 bases not matched to a gene. CDR1 is SGHTA, CDR2 FQGNSA, per germline. The CDR3: CASSLKGQGSYGYTF. The CDR3 DNA reads TGTGCCAGCAGCTTAAAGGGACAGGGAAGCTATGGCTACACCTTC. The full variable domain, with the rest looked up from reference TRBV7-2 and TRBJ1-2, is GAGVSQSPSNKVTEKGKDVELRCDPISGHTALYWYRQSLGQGLEFLIYFQGNSAPDKSGLPSDRFSAERTGGSVSTLTIQRTQQEDSAVYLCASSLKGQGSYGYTFGSGTRLTVV.

The CDR3 sequence is CASSSPVMGQTDTQYF. DNA for the CDR3: TGTGCCAGCAGTTCCCCCGTGATGGGACAGACAGATACGCAGTATTTT. The V gene is TRBV6-5, the J gene TRBJ2-3; TRBD1 aligns across 7 bases. Trimming took 4 bases from V and 3 from J; bases not matched to a gene: 10. CDR1 is MNHEY and CDR2 is SVGAGI in the germline V gene. The CDR3 has 16 amino acids.

This clone appeared a single time. J is TRBJ1-4 and V is TRBV7-9, with 8 bases aligning to TRBD1. CDR1 SEHNR and CDR2 FQNEAQ come from the germline V gene (reference sequence). This CDR3 spans 19 amino acids. V lost 5 bases, J lost 0 bases, and 14 bases stayed unmatched. CDR3 nucleotide sequence: TGTGCCAGCAGCCCACGCAGGGGGCTCACCCTCGCAACTAATGAAAAACTGTTTTTT. This encodes CASSPRRGLTLATNEKLFF.

J is TRBJ2-7 and V is TRBV6-2 or TRBV6-3; 10 bases agree with TRBD1. The CDR3 loop spans 15 amino acids. V lost 2 bases, J lost 3 bases, and 4 bases stayed unmatched. Germline V gene data show CDR1 as MNHEY and CDR2 as SVGEGT. CDR3 nucleotides: TGTGCCAGCAGTTACCACAGGACAGGGGGCTACGAGCAGTACTTC. Translated: CASSYHRTGGYEQYF.

CDR3 in amino acids: CAWVNQGTGDFGYGYTF. As DNA, the CDR3 is TGTGCCTGGGTGAACCAAGGGACAGGGGACTTTGGCTATGGCTACACCTTC. The chain carries TRBV30 and TRBJ1-2, with 10 bases matching TRBD1. The CDR3 covers 17 residues. Germline V gene sequence: CDR1 GTSNPN, CDR2 SVGIG (reference sequence). V dropped 5 bases and J dropped 4; count of bases not matched to a gene: 16.

This clone was observed a few times. The chain is built from TRBV5-1 and TRBJ2-7, with a weak D call TRBD1 (5 bases). Trimming took off 0 bases at V and 5 bases at J, with 12 bases between the two ends. The CDR3 totals 14 residues. Germline CDR1 is SGHRS and CDR2 is YFSETQ. CDR3 DNA sequence: TGCGCCAGCAGCTTGGCCAGGGAAGGAGACGAGCAGTACTTC. Amino acid sequence: CASSLAREGDEQYF.

The gene calls are TRBV5-4 and TRBJ2-4, with 9 bases identical to TRBD1. J lost 6 bases, V lost 4 bases, and 14 bases had no gene match. The CDR3 is 17 residues long. CDR1 and CDR2 from the germline V gene are SGHNT and YYREEE (reference sequence). The CDR3 region is CASSRKGPGTGINIQYF. The CDR3 coding sequence is TGTGCCAGCAGCCGCAAGGGCCCAGGGACAGGGATAAACATTCAGTACTTC.

The genes are TRBV5-1 and TRBJ1-5; maybe TRBD1 (6 bases). V was shortened by 0 bases and J by 9 bases, with 13 bases between the two germline ends. Germline V gene data show CDR1 as SGHRS and CDR2 as YFSETQ. This CDR3 region has 14 residues. The CDR3 loop reads CASSLAGDGAPQHF. CDR3 in DNA: TGCGCCAGCAGCTTGGCAGGGGACGGAGCGCCCCAGCATTTT. Together with reference TRBV5-1 and TRBJ1-5, the CDR3 gives the full variable domain: KAGVTQTPRYLIKTRGQQVTLSCSPISGHRSVSWYQQTPGQGLQFLFEYFSETQRNKGNFPGRFSGRQFSNSRSEMNVSTLELGDSALYLCASSLAGDGAPQHFGDGTRLSIL.

The chain is built from TRBV28 and TRBJ1-1; D may be TRBD1 (6 bases). V was clipped by 4 bases and J by 4 bases, with 10 bases between them. Looked up from germline, CDR1 is MDHEN and CDR2 is SYDVKM. This CDR3 has 13 residues. DNA of the CDR3: TGTGCCAGCAGTTCCCAGGGGCGCACTGAAGCTTTCTTT. Its protein is CASSSQGRTEAFF.

The J gene is TRBJ2-6, the V gene TRBV2; tentatively, D is TRBD1 (5 bases). This CDR3 spans 15 amino acids. The V end was cut by 8 bases, the J end by 0 bases, with 11 bases between. The germline V gene has CDR1 SNHLY and CDR2 FYNNEI. Here the CDR3 reads CASAGLSSGANVLTF. The CDR3 coding sequence is TGTGCCAGCGCAGGGTTGAGCTCTGGGGCCAACGTCCTGACTTTC.

The gene calls are TRBV2 and TRBJ2-6, with 7 bases lining up with TRBD1. V gave up 5 bases and J gave up 0 bases; unmatched junction bases: 1. Germline V gene sequence: CDR1 SNHLY, CDR2 FYNNEI. The length of the CDR3 is 15 residues. The CDR3 loop is CASSRDSSGANVLTF. The CDR3 region has the DNA TGTGCCAGCAGTCGGGACAGCTCTGGGGCCAACGTCCTGACTTTC.

The genes are TRBV11-2 and TRBJ2-3; 7 nucleotides line up with TRBD1. CDR1 is SGHAT and CDR2 is FQNNGV in the germline V gene. This CDR3 comprises 14 residues. Germline trimming cut 1 base from V and 5 bases from J; bases unmatched to any gene: 3. In DNA form, the CDR3 reads TGTGCCAGCAGCTTAGCGAGGGGGCAAGATACGCAGTATTTT. Translated, it gives CASSLARGQDTQYF.

The chain combines TRBV5-1 with TRBJ1-1; no firm D call. The CDR3 is made up of 13 amino acids. V was trimmed by 4 bases and J by 2 bases, leaving 9 bases between them. Germline loops: CDR1 SGHRS, CDR2 YFSETQ. CDR3 sequence reads: CASSQTPNTEAFF. CDR3 coding DNA: TGCGCCAGCAGCCAGACACCCAACACTGAAGCTTTCTTT.

This sequence joins TRBV5-6 and TRBJ2-7; perhaps TRBD1 as D (6 bases). There are 14 residues in the CDR3. Trimming stripped 1 base from V and 3 bases from J, with 11 bases between. Germline values: CDR1 SGHDT, CDR2 YYEEEE. The DNA of the CDR3 is TGTGCCAGCAGCTTGATGGGGGCCGGCTACGAGCAGTACTTC. This encodes CASSLMGAGYEQYF. The full variable domain, with the rest looked up from reference TRBV5-6 and TRBJ2-7, is DAGVTQSPTHLIKTRGQQVTLRCSPKSGHDTVSWYQQALGQGPQFIFQYYEEEERQRGNFPDRFSGHQFPNYSSELNVNALLLGDSALYLCASSLMGAGYEQYFGPGTRLTVT.

The rearrangement links TRBV5-1 to TRBJ1-6, with 7 bases identical to TRBD1. The ends lost 0 bases at V and 9 bases at J; junction bases unmatched: 9. The CDR3 runs 16 residues. CDR1 SGHRS and CDR2 YFSETQ come from the germline V gene. CDR3 in amino acids: CASSLVGQGEGSPLHF. CDR3 nucleotide sequence: TGCGCCAGCAGCTTGGTAGGCCAGGGGGAAGGTTCACCCCTCCACTTT.

The J gene is TRBJ1-2, the V gene TRBV7-9; D uncertain. In germline, CDR1 is SEHNR, CDR2 FQNEAQ (reference sequence). Trimming cost V 6 bases and J 4 bases, with 6 bases left between them. This CDR3 contains 11 residues. The CDR3 nucleotides read TGTGCCAGCAGTCGTATCTATGGCTACACCTTC. Translation gives CASSRIYGYTF. The full variable domain, in which reference TRBV7-9 and TRBJ1-2 provide the parts outside the CDR3, is DTGVSQNPRHKITKRGQNVTFRCDPISEHNRLYWYRQTLGQGPEFLTYFQNEAQLEKSRLLSDRFSAERPKGSFSTLEIQRTEQGDSAMYLCASSRIYGYTFGSGTRLTVV.

This clone has only one observation. This chain joins TRBV6-5 and TRBJ2-5; the match to TRBD2 covers 11 bases. CDR3 length: 16 amino acids. V was pared by 4 bases and J by 2 bases, with 6 bases of the junction left unmatched. The germline V gene has CDR1 MNHEY and CDR2 SVGAGI. CDR3: CASSSILAGEQETQYF. The CDR3 nucleotides read TGTGCCAGCAGTTCGATACTAGCGGGGGAACAAGAGACCCAGTACTTC.

The J gene is TRBJ1-5, the V gene TRBV10-3; TRBD1 matches 9 bases. Germline CDR1 reads ENHRY; CDR2 reads SYGVKD. V was clipped by 6 bases and J by 2 bases; unmatched bases: 2. The CDR3 is made up of 14 amino acids. The chain's CDR3 is CAISRDRGNQPQHF. The DNA for the CDR3 is TGTGCCATCAGCAGGGACAGGGGCAATCAGCCCCAGCATTTT.

This chain links TRBV11-2 with TRBJ2-5, with D possibly matching TRBD1 (5 bases). V lost 3 bases and J lost 4, with 9 bases in between. In germline, CDR1 is SGHAT, CDR2 FQNNGV. This CDR3 is 13 amino acids long. This chain's CDR3 is CASSFRGLETQYF. CDR3 in DNA: TGTGCCAGCAGCTTTAGGGGATTAGAGACCCAGTACTTC.

This chain links TRBV9 with TRBJ2-1; 13 nucleotides align to TRBD2. The V segment lost 3 bases and the J segment 3 bases; nucleotides outside the gene matches: 3. The CDR3 contains 16 residues. Looked up from germline, CDR1 is SGDLS and CDR2 is YYNGEE. The CDR3 protein is CASSGLAGGVYNEQFF. The CDR3 region has the DNA TGTGCCAGCAGCGGACTAGCGGGGGGAGTCTACAATGAGCAGTTCTTC.

The chain carries TRBV7-9 and TRBJ1-5; D call uncertain. V was cut by 5 bases and J by 0 bases, with 14 bases left in between. The CDR3 spans 16 residues. CDR1 and CDR2 from the germline V gene are SEHNR and FQNEAQ (reference sequence). CDR3 nucleotides: TGTGCCAGCAGCCGAGGAGGGCGGGGTAGCAATCAGCCCCAGCATTTT. The encoded protein is CASSRGGRGSNQPQHF.

This clone appeared once. The chain is built from TRBV5-1 and TRBJ1-1; D possibly corresponds to TRBD1 (6 bases). The germline gives CDR1 SGHRS, CDR2 YFSETQ. The V gene lost 0 bases and the J gene lost 10 bases, with 10 bases spanning the gap. This CDR3 spans 12 amino acids. CDR3 bases: TGCGCCAGCAGCTTGGAGGGGGTACGAGCTTTCTTT. Protein: CASSLEGVRAFF.

This CDR3 reads CASSQGQQNQPQHF. CDR3 sequence (DNA): TGTGCCAGCAGCCAAGGACAGCAAAATCAGCCCCAGCATTTT. The chain carries TRBV3-1 (or the pseudogene TRBV3-2) and TRBJ1-5; a weak D match, TRBD1 (5 bases). This CDR3 region has 14 residues. In germline, CDR1 is LGHDT, CDR2 YNNKEL (reference sequence). The ends were cut back, 1 base at V and 4 bases at J, with 8 bases in the middle.

This clone was seen once. CDR3 sequence (DNA): TGTGCCAGCAGCTTATACCCCGACGGAGGGTACAATGAGCAGTTCTTC. Protein sequence: CASSLYPDGGYNEQFF. The chain carries TRBV7-6 and TRBJ2-1; weak D call: TRBD2 (6 bases). The V end lost 2 bases, the J end lost 4 bases, and 15 bases lay between the germline ends. The CDR3 extends over 16 amino acids. Germline CDR1 and CDR2: SGHVS and FNYEAQ.

As DNA, the CDR3 is TGTGCCAGCAGGCCGAGTTTCGACACCGGGGAGCTGTTTTTT. It codes for CASRPSFDTGELFF. The V call is TRBV28, the J call TRBJ2-2, with D uncertain. The germline V gene encodes CDR1 MDHEN and CDR2 SYDVKM. CDR3 length equals 14 residues. Trimming stripped 6 bases from V and 3 bases from J, with 11 bases between. The whole variable domain, filled in from reference TRBV28 and TRBJ2-2, reads DVKVTQSSRYLVKRTGEKVFLECVQDMDHENMFWYRQDPGLGLRLIYFSYDVKMKEKGDIPEGYSVSREKKERFSLILESASTNQTSMYLCASRPSFDTGELFFGEGSRLTVL.

The chain couples TRBV6-2 or TRBV6-3 to TRBJ1-5; D perhaps matches TRBD1 (5 bases). V was cut by 6 bases and J by 0 bases, with 21 bases left in between. This CDR3 region has 18 residues. The germline gives CDR1 MNHEY, CDR2 SVGEGT. CDR3 region: CASSPPGFQRYSNQPQHF. In DNA, the CDR3 is TGTGCCAGCAGCCCTCCAGGGTTCCAACGTTATAGCAATCAGCCCCAGCATTTT.